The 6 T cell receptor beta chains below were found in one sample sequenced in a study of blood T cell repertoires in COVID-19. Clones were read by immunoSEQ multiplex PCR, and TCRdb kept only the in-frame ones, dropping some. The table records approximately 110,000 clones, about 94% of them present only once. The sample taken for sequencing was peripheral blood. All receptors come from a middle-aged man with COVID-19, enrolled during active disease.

Here the CDR3 reads CATSRGIGEGGYTF. For the CDR3, the DNA is TGTGCCACCAGCAGAGGGATCGGGGAGGGCGGCTACACCTTC. The chain employs TRBV15 and TRBJ1-2; the D is unclear. The CDR3 extends over 14 amino acids. Germline-derived CDR1 and CDR2 are LNHNV and YYDKDF (reference sequence). The V end lost 1 base, the J end lost 8 bases, and 14 bases lay between the germline ends.

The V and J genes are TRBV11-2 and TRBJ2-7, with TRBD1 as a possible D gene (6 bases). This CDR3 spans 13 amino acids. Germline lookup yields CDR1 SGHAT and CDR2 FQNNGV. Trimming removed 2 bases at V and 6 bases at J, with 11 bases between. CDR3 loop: CASSLRLTGEQYF. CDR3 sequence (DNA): TGTGCCAGCAGCTTAAGACTGACAGGCGAGCAGTACTTC.

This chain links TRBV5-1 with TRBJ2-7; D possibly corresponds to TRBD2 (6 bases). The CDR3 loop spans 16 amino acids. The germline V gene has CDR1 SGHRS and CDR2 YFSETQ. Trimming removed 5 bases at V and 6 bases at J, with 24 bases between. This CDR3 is CASRWGTSGVGLEQYF. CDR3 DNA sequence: TGCGCCAGCAGATGGGGCACTTCGGGAGTAGGGCTCGAGCAGTACTTC.

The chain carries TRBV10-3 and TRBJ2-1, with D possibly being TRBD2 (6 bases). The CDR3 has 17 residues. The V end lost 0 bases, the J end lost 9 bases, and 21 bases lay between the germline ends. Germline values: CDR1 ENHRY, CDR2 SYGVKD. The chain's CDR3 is CAISESKSTSLLGEQFF. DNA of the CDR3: TGTGCCATCAGTGAGTCGAAGTCGACTAGTTTGCTTGGTGAGCAGTTCTTC.

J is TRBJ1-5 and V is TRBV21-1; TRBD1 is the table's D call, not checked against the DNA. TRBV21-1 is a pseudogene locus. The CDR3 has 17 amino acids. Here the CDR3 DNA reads TGTGCCAGCAGCAAGGACAGGGGTGTCGATGAAGGACAGCCCCAGCATTTT. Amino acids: CASSKDRGVDEGQPQHF.

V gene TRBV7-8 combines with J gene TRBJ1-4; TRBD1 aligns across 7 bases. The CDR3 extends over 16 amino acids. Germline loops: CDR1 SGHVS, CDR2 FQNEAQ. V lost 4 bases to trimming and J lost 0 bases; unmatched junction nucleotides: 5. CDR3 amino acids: CASSWDSLATNEKLFF. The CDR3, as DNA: TGTGCCAGCAGCTGGGACAGTTTGGCAACTAATGAAAAACTGTTTTTT.